What follows are 30 T cell receptor beta chains derived from one specimen sequenced in a study of T cell responses to AZD1222 COVID-19 vaccine. Clones were sequenced by immunoSEQ multiplex PCR, and TCRdb holds only the in-frame ones, with some missing. The sample lists about 110,000 clones; approximately 89% were seen once. The source material was peripheral blood, sampled on day 0 of AZD1222 vaccination. These receptor sequences come from an adult in good health.

This chain uses TRBV7-9 with TRBJ2-1; unclear D gene. Trimming cost V 3 bases and J 5 bases, with 11 bases left between them. The CDR3 spans 14 residues. The V gene's germline CDR1 is SEHNR and CDR2 FQNEAQ (reference sequence). Here the CDR3 DNA reads TGTGCCAGCAGCTTTCAAAACACCGACAATGAGCAGTTCTTC. This codes for CASSFQNTDNEQFF.

In the case of this clone: The same CDR3 is also encoded by other DNA sequences in this sample. The V gene is TRBV3-1 (or the pseudogene TRBV3-2), the J gene TRBJ1-2; D is unresolved. Deletions cut 1 base from V and 3 bases from J, with 3 bases between. CDR3 size: 12 residues. Germline V gene sequence: CDR1 LGHDT, CDR2 YNNKEL (reference sequence). The CDR3 coding sequence is TGTGCCAGCAGCCAAGGGGACTATGGCTACACCTTC. It encodes CASSQGDYGYTF.

This clone has just one count. The V and J genes are TRBV15 and TRBJ2-3; 7 bases are a match to TRBD2. From germline, CDR1 is LNHNV and CDR2 YYDKDF (reference sequence). The CDR3 loop spans 18 amino acids. The V segment lost 1 base and the J segment 0 bases; nucleotides outside the gene matches: 10. CDR3 bases: TGTGCCACCAGCAGAGCGCGGGGGAGTTCCTTTAGCACAGATACGCAGTATTTT. Amino acid sequence: CATSRARGSSFSTDTQYF.

V gene TRBV7-2 combines with J gene TRBJ2-1; 7 bases are shared with TRBD1. This CDR3 contains 15 residues. V shed 2 bases and J 5 bases; nucleotides not matched to a gene: 6. The germline gives CDR1 SGHTA, CDR2 FQGNSA. The CDR3 bases are TGTGCCAGCAGCTTATATCCGGGACAGCACAATGAGCAGTTCTTC. It translates to CASSLYPGQHNEQFF.

This clone was seen only once. The rearrangement links TRBV10-2 to TRBJ2-2, with D possibly being TRBD1 (6 bases). Trimming cost V 6 bases and J 5 bases, with 16 bases left between them. The CDR3 contains 15 residues. Per the germline V gene, CDR1 is WSHSY and CDR2 is SAAADI. The CDR3 coding sequence is TGCGCCAGCAGCACCGGGACACGGGGTACCGGGGAGCTGTTTTTT. It specifies CASSTGTRGTGELFF.

This chain uses TRBV6-5 with TRBJ1-1; 9 nucleotides line up with TRBD1. The V segment lost 3 bases and the J segment 11 bases; nucleotides outside the gene matches: 4. Germline V gene lookup returns CDR1 MNHEY and CDR2 SVGAGI. The CDR3 contains 12 residues. The DNA of the CDR3 is TGTGCCAGCAGTTATAGGGACAGGGAGGCTTTCTTT. Its translation is CASSYRDREAFF.

This chain connects TRBV9 to TRBJ2-5; D tentatively reads TRBD1 or TRBD2 (5 bases each). Trimming took 2 bases from V and 4 from J, leaving 12 bases between them. CDR3 length equals 14 residues. Germline CDR1 and CDR2: SGDLS and YYNGEE. Here the CDR3 reads CASSVQGGRETQYF. DNA of the CDR3: TGTGCCAGCAGCGTCCAGGGTGGGAGAGAGACCCAGTACTTC.

This chain joins TRBV18 and TRBJ1-2, with D unclear. Trimming cost V 2 bases and J 4 bases, with 14 bases left between them. The CDR3 covers 15 residues. Germline CDR1 reads KGHSH; CDR2 reads LQKENI. CDR3 in DNA: TGTGCCAGCTCACCAACCTTAGAAGACACCTATGGCTACACCTTC. Protein: CASSPTLEDTYGYTF.

The chain links TRBV7-9 to TRBJ2-7, with TRBD2 matching 10 bases. Unmatched junction bases numbered 2, after V lost 5 bases and J lost 4 bases. CDR3 length: 13 amino acids. CDR1 SEHNR and CDR2 FQNEAQ come from the germline V gene (reference sequence). The DNA of the CDR3 is TGTGCCAGCAGCCCAGCGGGGGGGTACGAGCAGTACTTC. Encoded protein: CASSPAGGYEQYF.

This clone has more than one count but fewer than ten. The chain employs TRBV6-1 and TRBJ1-5; tentative D call: TRBD1 (5 bases). The CDR3 contains 17 residues. The V and J ends lost 3 bases and 3 bases respectively, with 18 bases between them. Per the germline V gene, CDR1 is MNHNS and CDR2 is SASEGT. This chain's CDR3 is CASSEESPRVNNQPQHF. The CDR3 coding sequence is TGTGCCAGCAGTGAGGAAAGCCCCAGGGTTAACAATCAGCCCCAGCATTTT.

The chain couples TRBV7-3 to TRBJ2-1, with 8 bases that match TRBD2. The CDR3 length is 17 residues. The V and J ends lost 2 bases and 2 bases, in that order; junction bases with no gene match: 8. CDR1 and CDR2 from the germline V gene are SGHTA and FQGTGA. The CDR3 sequence: CASSLFPGGATYNEQFF. The CDR3, as DNA: TGTGCCAGCAGCTTATTCCCCGGGGGGGCGACCTACAATGAGCAGTTCTTC. Filled out from reference TRBV7-3 and TRBJ2-1, the complete variable domain reads GAGVSQTPSNKVTEKGKYVELRCDPISGHTALYWYRQSLGQGPEFLIYFQGTGAADDSGLPNDRFFAVRPEGSVSTLKIQRTERGDSAVYLCASSLFPGGATYNEQFFGPGTRLTVL.

This chain links TRBV6-2 or TRBV6-3 with TRBJ2-3; 8 bases align to TRBD2. The V gene end was trimmed by 5 bases and the J gene end by 6 bases; junction bases not matched to a gene: 10. The CDR3 totals 15 residues. From germline, CDR1 is MNHEY and CDR2 SVGEGT. The CDR3 reads CASSDTSGYADTQYF. The CDR3 DNA reads TGTGCCAGCAGTGACACTAGCGGATACGCCGATACGCAGTATTTT.

This chain connects TRBV7-2 to TRBJ1-2; possibly TRBD1 for D (5 bases). The CDR3 sequence is 14 residues long. Per the germline V gene, CDR1 is SGHTA and CDR2 is FQGNSA. Trimming removed 1 base from V and 3 bases from J, with 9 bases in between. This CDR3 is CASSLGAGHYGYTF. The CDR3 bases are TGTGCCAGCAGCTTAGGAGCGGGACACTATGGCTACACCTTC.

Written as DNA, the CDR3 is TGCGCCAGCAGCCAAGTTACAGGGGCTCATAATTCACCCCTCCACTTT. Amino acids: CASSQVTGAHNSPLHF. V is TRBV4-3 and J is TRBJ1-6; TRBD1 matches 7 bases. V trimming: 1 base; J trimming: 5 bases; junction bases outside the gene matches: 5. CDR1 is LGHNA, CDR2 YSLEER, per germline. This CDR3 is 16 amino acids long.

The chain combines TRBV9 with TRBJ2-2; the match to TRBD2 covers 9 bases. V lost 0 bases and J lost 6; bases outside the gene matches: 3. Germline lookup yields CDR1 SGDLS and CDR2 YYNGEE. CDR3 length: 15 amino acids. The CDR3 DNA is TGTGCCAGCAGCGTAGAGGGACTAGCATCCGGGGAGCTGTTTTTT. Protein product: CASSVEGLASGELFF. The complete variable domain, with remaining parts taken from reference TRBV9 and TRBJ2-2, reads DSGVTQTPKHLITATGQRVTLRCSPRSGDLSVYWYQQSLDQGLQFLIQYYNGEERAKGNILERFSAQQFPDLHSELNLSSLELGDSALYFCASSVEGLASGELFFGEGSRLTVL.

The chain is built from TRBV28 and TRBJ2-1; a weak D match, TRBD1 (7 bases). Trimming removed 6 bases from V and 12 bases from J, with 18 bases in between. Looked up from germline, CDR1 is MDHEN and CDR2 is SYDVKM. CDR3 size: 13 residues. The CDR3 DNA follows: TGTGCCAGCAGCGCAGGGGGGACAGACATGCAGTTCTTC. Translating gives CASSAGGTDMQFF.

The rearrangement joins TRBV12-5 to TRBJ1-5; no definite D call. Trimming removed 0 bases from V and 0 bases from J, with 15 bases in between. The CDR3 extends over 18 amino acids. Germline CDR1 reads LGHNT; CDR2 reads FRNRAP. CDR3 in DNA: TGTGCTAGTGGTTTGGTACTGGGATCCTCCACTAGCAATCAGCCCCAGCATTTT. This codes for CASGLVLGSSTSNQPQHF.

This chain uses TRBV7-2 with TRBJ2-2; D call uncertain. Deletions cut 3 bases from V and 0 bases from J, with 8 bases between. The CDR3 length is 15 residues. CDR1 and CDR2 (germline): SGHTA, FQGNSA. The CDR3 sequence: CASSFIVANTGELFF. The DNA for the CDR3 is TGTGCCAGCAGCTTTATAGTCGCGAACACCGGGGAGCTGTTTTTT. Full variable domain (missing parts from reference TRBV7-2 and TRBJ2-2): GAGVSQSPSNKVTEKGKDVELRCDPISGHTALYWYRQSLGQGLEFLIYFQGNSAPDKSGLPSDRFSAERTGGSVSTLTIQRTQQEDSAVYLCASSFIVANTGELFFGEGSRLTVL.

The V gene is TRBV5-1, the J gene TRBJ1-3; weak D call: TRBD1 (5 bases). The V end was cut by 0 bases, the J end by 4 bases, with 11 bases between. The CDR3 has 15 amino acids. Germline V gene data show CDR1 as SGHRS and CDR2 as YFSETQ. CDR3 region: CASSLVSGAGNTIYF. CDR3 in DNA: TGCGCCAGCAGCTTGGTCTCCGGGGCGGGAAACACCATATATTTT.

The chain carries TRBV5-1 and TRBJ1-1; D unclear. This CDR3 is built from 14 residues. Germline loops: CDR1 SGHRS, CDR2 YFSETQ. With 4 bases removed from V and 6 bases from J, the gap between germline ends came to 16 bases. This CDR3 reads CASSQDPTVPEAFF. The DNA of the CDR3 is TGCGCCAGCAGCCAGGACCCTACAGTACCTGAAGCTTTCTTT.

V and J are TRBV4-3 and TRBJ2-1; 7 positions match TRBD1. The V and J ends lost 6 bases and 7 bases, in that order; junction bases with no gene match: 15. Germline lookup yields CDR1 LGHNA and CDR2 YSLEER. The CDR3 length is 16 residues. The CDR3 loop reads CASSPHRGSDINEQFF. Here the CDR3 DNA reads TGCGCCAGCAGTCCTCACAGGGGCTCTGATATAAATGAGCAGTTCTTC.

V usage is TRBV5-6 and J usage is TRBJ1-2; a weak D match, TRBD1 (5 bases). V lost 9 bases to trimming and J lost 5 bases, with 11 bases between them. Per the germline V gene, CDR1 is SGHDT and CDR2 is YYEEEE. CDR3 size: 11 residues. The CDR3 DNA sequence: TGTGCCACTAGGGGAAGTTATGGCTACACCTTC. Amino acids: CATRGSYGYTF. Full variable domain (remainder filled in from reference TRBV5-6 and TRBJ1-2): DAGVTQSPTHLIKTRGQQVTLRCSPKSGHDTVSWYQQALGQGPQFIFQYYEEEERQRGNFPDRFSGHQFPNYSSELNVNALLLGDSALYLCATRGSYGYTFGSGTRLTVV.

The chain's CDR3 is CASSANRAGGNTIYF. The CDR3 nucleotides are TGTGCCAGCAGCGCCAACAGGGCAGGCGGAAACACCATATATTTT. The chain links TRBV9 to TRBJ1-3; possibly TRBD1 for D (6 bases). Between the trimmed V and J ends, which lost 3 bases and 4 bases, there was a span of 14 bases. The CDR3 loop spans 15 amino acids. The germline V gene has CDR1 SGDLS and CDR2 YYNGEE.

V is TRBV5-4 and J is TRBJ2-7; weak D call: TRBD2 (5 bases). Germline V gene sequence: CDR1 SGHNT, CDR2 YYREEE (reference sequence). This CDR3 region has 14 residues. V lost 5 bases to trimming and J lost 3 bases, with 15 bases between them. The CDR3 sequence is CASSSYGEVYEQYF. The CDR3 DNA reads TGTGCCAGCAGTTCGTACGGGGAAGTCTACGAGCAGTACTTC.

This rearrangement joins TRBV2 to TRBJ2-3; 11 bases match TRBD2. The junction had 3 bases not matched to a gene; V was cut back by 3 bases and J by 7 bases. The germline gives CDR1 SNHLY, CDR2 FYNNEI. This CDR3 is 14 amino acids long. CDR3 amino acids: CASSDLAGGYTQYF. As DNA, the CDR3 is TGTGCCAGCAGTGACCTAGCGGGGGGTTATACGCAGTATTTT.

The chain uses TRBV25-1 and TRBJ1-4; no clear D gene. Germline-derived CDR1 and CDR2 are MGHDK and SYGVNS. Trimming shortened V by 2 bases and J by 0 bases, and 7 bases separated the two germline ends. The CDR3 spans 15 residues. The CDR3 DNA reads TGTGCCAGCAGTGAAGTCCGTGCAACTAATGAAAAACTGTTTTTT. Translated, it gives CASSEVRATNEKLFF.

This clone was seen only once. The chain is built from TRBV2 and TRBJ1-1; 7 bases line up with TRBD1. The CDR3 length is 14 residues. Germline CDR1 and CDR2: SNHLY and FYNNEI. Unmatched junction bases numbered 8, after V lost 6 bases and J lost 4 bases. This chain's CDR3 is CASSEQGMGTEAFF. DNA for the CDR3: TGTGCCAGCAGCGAACAGGGGATGGGCACTGAAGCTTTCTTT.

The CDR3 here is CASSITSGVLEQYF. The CDR3 DNA sequence: TGTGCCAGTAGTATTACCTCCGGGGTCCTTGAGCAGTACTTC. This chain joins TRBV19 and TRBJ2-7, with D possibly matching TRBD2 (5 bases). Trimming pared 3 bases from V and 7 bases from J, leaving 16 bases between. CDR1 and CDR2 (germline): LNHDA, SQIVND (reference sequence). CDR3 size: 14 residues.

The chain is built from TRBV19 and TRBJ1-2; D remains ambiguous. Trimming stripped 7 bases from V and 4 bases from J, with 25 bases between. The CDR3 consists of 17 residues. Germline V gene lookup returns CDR1 LNHDA and CDR2 SQIVND (reference sequence). This CDR3 is CASMISGSRIGGYGYTF. The CDR3 DNA sequence: TGTGCCAGTATGATCTCGGGTTCTAGGATAGGAGGCTATGGCTACACCTTC.

The chain is built from TRBV4-3 and TRBJ1-2, with 8 bases matching TRBD1. The CDR3 runs to 15 residues. CDR1 is LGHNA and CDR2 is YSLEER in the germline V gene. V was pared by 1 base and J by 3 bases, with 4 bases of the junction left unmatched. CDR3 bases: TGCGCCAGCAGCCAAGTTCAGGGGGCGGACTATGGCTACACCTTC. Protein: CASSQVQGADYGYTF.